Listed here are 20 T cell receptor beta chains from one sample, sequenced in a study of T cell repertoires in cytomegalovirus infection. TCRdb recomputed calls from the reads with MiXCR, one row per CDR3 protein. The sample records over 450,000 distinct CDR3 sequences, 11% being singletons. Sequencing was done on a sample of PBMCs. Source of these receptors: a human donor in good health (CMV status not recorded). Some clones in this sample may be carry-over from other donors' samples.

This clonotype was recorded a few times. CDR3 loop: CATSAGGGSYEQYF. DNA for the CDR3: TGTGCCACCAGCGCCGGGGGTGGATCCTACGAGCAGTACTTC. V gene TRBV15 combines with J gene TRBJ2-7, with a weak D call TRBD2 (6 bases). The length of the CDR3 is 14 residues. Trimming removed 5 bases at V and 1 base at J, with 12 bases between. The germline V gene encodes CDR1 LNHNV and CDR2 YYDKDF (reference sequence).

On this clonotype: This sequence may be a read error, since a much larger clone differs from it by one base. The genes are TRBV7-9 and TRBJ1-1; D remains unclear. CDR3 length: 13 residues. With 1 base removed from V and 6 bases from J, the gap between germline ends came to 9 bases. The germline CDR1 and CDR2 sequences are SEHNR and FQNEAQ (reference sequence). CDR3 coding DNA: TGTGCCAGCAGCTTAGTTGTAGATCCTGAAGCTTTCTTT. Translating it yields CASSLVVDPEAFF.

This clonotype was observed many times. This rearrangement joins TRBV7-2 to TRBJ2-7; weak D call: TRBD2 (6 bases). V was clipped by 4 bases and J by 0 bases, with 10 bases between them. Germline V gene lookup returns CDR1 SGHTA and CDR2 FQGNSA. The CDR3 has 14 amino acids. The chain's CDR3 is CASSSRGASYEQYF. In DNA form, the CDR3 reads TGTGCCAGCAGCTCCCGCGGGGCCTCCTACGAGCAGTACTTC.

This clonotype was picked up many times. The V and J genes are TRBV28 and TRBJ1-5, with D tentatively TRBD1 (5 bases). CDR3 size: 15 residues. Trimming cost V 6 bases and J 9 bases, with 21 bases left between them. Germline lookup yields CDR1 MDHEN and CDR2 SYDVKM. CDR3 DNA: TGTGCCAGCAGGACGATTACGGGGGGTCTTTGGCCCCAGCATTTT. It is translated as CASRTITGGLWPQHF.

This clonotype was recorded many times. The rearrangement links TRBV7-2 to TRBJ2-4, with D uncertain. CDR3 size: 14 residues. Per the germline V gene, CDR1 is SGHTA and CDR2 is FQGNSA. V lost 5 bases to trimming and J lost 0 bases, with 8 bases between them. The CDR3 is CASSPHLAKNIQYF. The CDR3 nucleotides are TGTGCCAGCAGCCCTCACCTAGCCAAAAACATTCAGTACTTC.

In its sample, this clonotype was seen many times. V gene TRBV7-8 combines with J gene TRBJ2-5; TRBD1 might be the D (5 bases). V dropped 5 bases and J dropped 5 bases, with 18 bases sitting between them. CDR3 length: 15 residues. Looked up from germline, CDR1 is SGHVS and CDR2 is FQNEAQ. In nucleotides, the CDR3 is TGTGCCAGCAGCCACAGGTTCCCTTGGCGGGAGACCCAGTACTTC. Its translation: CASSHRFPWRETQYF.

V is TRBV28 and J is TRBJ2-7, with TRBD2 matching 7 bases. Germline CDR1 reads MDHEN; CDR2 reads SYDVKM. V lost 6 bases, J lost 3 bases, and 2 bases stayed unmatched. The CDR3 covers 12 residues. CDR3 DNA sequence: TGTGCCAGCAGGACTAGCCTCTACGAGCAGTACTTC. Encoded protein: CASRTSLYEQYF.

The chain combines TRBV5-1 with TRBJ1-4; 8 bases agree with TRBD1. The CDR3 length is 14 residues. Germline values: CDR1 SGHRS, CDR2 YFSETQ. V dropped 1 base and J dropped 6; count of bases not matched to a gene: 2. The CDR3 coding sequence is TGCGCCAGCAGCTTGCAACAGGGGGATGAAAAACTGTTTTTT. Amino acid sequence: CASSLQQGDEKLFF.

There are many counts of this clonotype. This chain uses TRBV7-9 with TRBJ1-1; D gene uncertain. Per germline, CDR1 SEHNR and CDR2 FQNEAQ (reference sequence). The CDR3 extends over 12 amino acids. V lost 1 base and J 6 bases, leaving 6 bases between the germline ends. CDR3 bases: TGTGCCAGCAGCTTAGGGAAAGCTGAAGCTTTCTTT. Its protein is CASSLGKAEAFF.

This clonotype came up a few times. The V gene is TRBV12-3 or TRBV12-4, the J gene TRBJ2-1, with D possibly being TRBD1 (6 bases). This CDR3 comprises 15 residues. V lost 7 bases and J 3 bases, leaving 16 bases between the germline ends. DNA for the CDR3: TGTGCCAGCACCCCAAGGCAGGGGCTCTACAATGAGCAGTTCTTC. This sequence encodes CASTPRQGLYNEQFF.

This clonotype was recorded many times. The chain's CDR3 is CASKDTNTGELFF. CDR3 in DNA: TGTGCCAGCAAGGACACGAACACCGGGGAGCTGTTTTTT. The chain has TRBV6-1 and TRBJ2-2; D may be TRBD1 (5 bases). This CDR3 comprises 13 residues. CDR1 is MNHNS and CDR2 is SASEGT in the germline V gene. Trimming took 7 bases from V and 0 from J, leaving 6 bases between them.

This clonotype was counted ten times or more. The genes are TRBV12-5 and TRBJ2-1; possible D gene TRBD2, 6 bases. V lost 6 bases to trimming and J lost 10 bases, with 10 bases between them. This CDR3 has 11 amino acids. CDR1 is LGHNT and CDR2 is FRNRAP in the germline V gene. The CDR3 loop reads CASGRGAEQFF. For the CDR3, the DNA is TGTGCTAGTGGCCGCGGGGCAGAGCAGTTCTTC.

This clonotype was seen ten or more times. V gene TRBV25-1 combines with J gene TRBJ1-1; TRBD1 aligns across 9 bases. Looked up from germline, CDR1 is MGHDK and CDR2 is SYGVNS. V gave up 6 bases and J gave up 11 bases; unmatched junction bases: 10. The CDR3 runs 13 residues. CDR3 sequence (DNA): TGTGCCAGCAGCAAGGACAGGGGCCCAGGGGCTTTCTTT. As protein: CASSKDRGPGAFF.

In this sample, this clonotype turned up many times. The chain carries TRBV7-2 and TRBJ2-1; TRBD1 agrees at 7 bases. Unmatched junction bases numbered 13, after V lost 0 bases and J lost 8 bases. CDR1 and CDR2 (germline): SGHTA, FQGNSA. The CDR3 is made up of 17 amino acids. CDR3 loop: CASSLAQGPVGGYEQFF. CDR3 DNA: TGTGCCAGCAGCTTAGCGCAAGGGCCGGTAGGGGGCTATGAGCAGTTCTTC.

This clonotype was counted many times. The chain couples TRBV20-1 to TRBJ2-7; no definite D call. This CDR3 is built from 16 residues. V dropped 0 bases and J dropped 0 bases, with 15 bases sitting between them. The V gene's germline CDR1 is DFQATT and CDR2 SNEGSKA (reference sequence). CDR3 sequence (DNA): TGCAGTGCTAGAGACGCTACTTCAATTCTCTCCTACGAGCAGTACTTC. The encoded protein is CSARDATSILSYEQYF.

This chain links TRBV5-1 with TRBJ1-2; D call uncertain. The V gene lost 1 base and the J gene lost 8 bases, with 12 bases spanning the gap. Germline V CDR1 and CDR2: SGHRS, YFSETQ. This CDR3 is built from 13 residues. The CDR3 spells CASSLLMGGGYTF. The CDR3 DNA reads TGCGCCAGCAGCTTGTTGATGGGAGGCGGCTACACCTTC.

This clonotype has a handful of counts. This chain connects TRBV7-9 to TRBJ1-1; unclear D gene. Trimming removed 5 bases at V and 4 bases at J, with 17 bases between. This CDR3 comprises 15 residues. Germline-derived CDR1 and CDR2 are SEHNR and FQNEAQ (reference sequence). DNA of the CDR3: TGTGCCAGCAGCAAGCCGGGCTTACAGAGCACTGAAGCTTTCTTT. It specifies CASSKPGLQSTEAFF.

This clonotype was counted ten times or more. The genes are TRBV7-6 and TRBJ2-7; no clear D gene. The germline gives CDR1 SGHVS, CDR2 FNYEAQ. This CDR3 contains 12 residues. The V end lost 0 bases, the J end lost 5 bases, and 5 bases lay between the germline ends. DNA of the CDR3: TGTGCCAGCAGCTTAGCCGTTGACGAGCAGTACTTC. This sequence encodes CASSLAVDEQYF. The whole variable domain, filled in from reference TRBV7-6 and TRBJ2-7, reads GAGVSQSPRYKVTKRGQDVALRCDPISGHVSLYWYRQALGQGPEFLTYFNYEAQQDKSGLPNDRFSAERPEGSISTLTIQRTEQRDSAMYRCASSLAVDEQYFGPGTRLTVT.

This clonotype was detected many times. The chain couples TRBV7-6 to TRBJ2-5; D not resolved. This CDR3 has 13 amino acids. CDR1 is SGHVS, CDR2 FNYEAQ, per germline. V lost 1 base to trimming and J lost 5 bases, with 8 bases between them. The CDR3 bases are TGTGCCAGCAGCTTAGGCCTTGGGGAGACCCAGTACTTC. This gives the protein CASSLGLGETQYF.

This clonotype turned up a few times. V is TRBV11-2 and J is TRBJ1-1, with D possibly matching TRBD1 (6 bases). The V end lost 4 bases, the J end lost 3 bases, and 12 bases lay between the germline ends. Germline-derived CDR1 and CDR2 are SGHAT and FQNNGV. CDR3 length: 14 residues. In DNA form, the CDR3 reads TGTGCCAGCAGCTCTGTTCAGGGGCACACTGAAGCTTTCTTT. Its translation: CASSSVQGHTEAFF.